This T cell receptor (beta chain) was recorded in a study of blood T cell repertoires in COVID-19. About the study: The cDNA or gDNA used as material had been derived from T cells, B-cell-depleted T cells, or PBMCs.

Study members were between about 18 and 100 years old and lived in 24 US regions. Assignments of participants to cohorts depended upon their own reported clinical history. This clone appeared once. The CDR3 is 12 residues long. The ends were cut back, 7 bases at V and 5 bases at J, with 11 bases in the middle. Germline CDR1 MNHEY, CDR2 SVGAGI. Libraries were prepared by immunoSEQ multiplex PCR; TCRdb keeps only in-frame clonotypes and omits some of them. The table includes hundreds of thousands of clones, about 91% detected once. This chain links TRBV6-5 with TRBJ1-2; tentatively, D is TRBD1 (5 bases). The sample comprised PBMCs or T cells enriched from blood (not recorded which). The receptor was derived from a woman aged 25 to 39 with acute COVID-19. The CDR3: CASKITGYGYTF. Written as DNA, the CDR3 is TGTGCCAGCAAGATTACAGGTTATGGCTACACCTTC.